This entry is about one T cell receptor beta chain. Its specificity is not known. TCR beta CDR3 region amplification was performed from RNA transcripts. Initially, a first-round RT-PCR of the TCR CDR3 employed the HTBI primer set. TCRdb re-derived calls from the multiplex PCR reads in MiXCR, one entry per CDR3 protein. In the table there are fewer than 650,000 distinct CDR3 sequences, around 15% of which are singletons. Investigators excluded patients with uncontrolled infection, other autoimmune disease, pregnancy or lactation. The CDR3 loop spans 17 amino acids. Trimming stripped 5 bases from V and 0 bases from J, with 17 bases between. Germline CDR1 MNHNS, CDR2 SASEGT. The data belong to a study of T cells in Graves' hyperthyroidism and ophthalmopathy. As for the study in general: Initial diagnosis, before any treatment, was when peripheral blood was collected. Study observations and caveats: The model's output predicted ophthalmopathy at a median of about 6.5 months prior to onset. Most thyroid clonotypes with frequency above 0.001 were detected in blood.

Sample: blood. The chain is built from TRBV6-1 and TRBJ2-4, with D perhaps TRBD1 or TRBD2 (5 bases each). The receptor's source is a woman between 40 and 50 years old with Graves' ophthalmopathy. The CDR3 loop reads CASSSAGAGTAKNIQYF. CDR3 bases: TGTGCCAGCAGTAGCGCTGGGGCGGGCACAGCCAAAAACATTCAGTACTTC.